The T cell receptor beta chain under discussion was sequenced for a study of control samples from healthy donors and cancer patients. The repertoire was sequenced with immunoSEQ multiplex PCR; TCRdb's copy has only in-frame clones and lacks some. The sample holds roughly 88,000 clones, 91% seen once. The TCR was taken from a man in his fifties in good health. Sequencing was performed on blood.

The CDR3 loop is CASSLETMRRDIQYF. CDR3 sequence (DNA): TGTGCCAGCAGCTTAGAGACTATGCGGCGGGACATTCAGTACTTC. The chain couples TRBV7-2 to TRBJ2-4; D is possibly TRBD2 (5 bases). Looked up from germline, CDR1 is SGHTA and CDR2 is FQGNSA. This CDR3 contains 15 residues. The V end lost 1 base, the J end lost 8 bases, and 15 bases lay between the germline ends.